The rows below give T cell receptor beta chains drawn from one sample of a study of T-cell reconstitution after alpha-beta-depleted transplantation in children. TCRdb processed the PCR reads anew with MiXCR; each CDR3 protein has one entry. The profile shows about 200,000 distinct CDR3 sequences, just over 14% of them singletons. This specimen consisted of PBMCs from the stem cell graft donor, obtained from the stem cell graft. These receptors were collected from a human donor who donated a stem cell graft to a child with acute lymphoblastic leukemia. CDR3s leave out the opening cysteine and the closing phenylalanine or tryptophan.

J: TRBJ2-7
V: TRBV5-1
CDR3: ASTPKARSDRTYEQY

J: TRBJ2-1
V: TRBV5-6
CDR3: ASSLETSGANNEQF

J: TRBJ2-2
V: TRBV5-5
CDR3: ASSGRVVTWELF

J: TRBJ1-1
V: TRBV12-3/TRBV12-4
CDR3: ASSTQGVTEAF

J: TRBJ1-2
V: TRBV6-5
CDR3: ASSYSLRYGYT

J: TRBJ2-3
V: TRBV7-8
CDR3: ASSPGLRTDTQY

J: TRBJ2-1
V: TRBV12-3/TRBV12-4
CDR3: ASSLRLAGEIEQF

J: TRBJ1-2
V: TRBV12-3/TRBV12-4
CDR3: ASSLGGEIRTNGYT

J: TRBJ1-5
V: TRBV5-1
CDR3: ASSLESGGVQPQH

J: TRBJ2-3
V: TRBV24-1
CDR3: ATSDPGRGTDTQY

J: TRBJ2-2
V: TRBV29-1
CDR3: SVEEGKGTNTGELF

J: TRBJ1-3
V: TRBV19
CDR3: ASSIRGLSGNTIY

J: TRBJ1-2
V: TRBV28
CDR3: AIATDVDGYT

J: TRBJ2-5
V: TRBV29-1
CDR3: SVEGDLGTQY

J: TRBJ1-1
V: TRBV5-1
CDR3: ASSLGGTGDNTEAF

J: TRBJ2-3
V: TRBV28
CDR3: ASSLTVSTDTQY

J: TRBJ2-7
V: TRBV20-1
CDR3: SARTIYEQY

J: TRBJ1-2
V: TRBV5-1
CDR3: ASSLEGGATYGYT

J: TRBJ1-2
V: TRBV5-1
CDR3: ASSLGDRGYGYT

J: TRBJ2-1
V: TRBV7-2
CDR3: ASRDARGSDEQF

J: TRBJ1-3
V: TRBV7-2
CDR3: ASSEGTGNTIY

J: TRBJ2-7
V: TRBV11-1
CDR3: AGSFGRERAVQY

J: TRBJ2-1
V: TRBV6-5
CDR3: ASSYSGTSGRVGEQF

J: TRBJ2-1
V: TRBV7-2
CDR3: ASSQDSYNEKF

J: TRBJ2-2
V: TRBV5-5
CDR3: ASSLTGLTGELF

J: TRBJ1-6
V: TRBV12-3/TRBV12-4
CDR3: ASSPRSSYNSPLH

J: TRBJ2-2
V: TRBV29-1
CDR3: SVAGTSLTGELF

J: TRBJ2-2
V: TRBV5-6
CDR3: ASSFFRSVGTGELF

J: TRBJ2-1
V: TRBV2
CDR3: ASSETGAPGNEQF

J: TRBJ2-1
V: TRBV12-3/TRBV12-4
CDR3: ASSYVTEGDEQF

J: TRBJ2-7
V: TRBV5-1
CDR3: ASSFSSRPVVYEQY

J: TRBJ2-1
V: TRBV12-3/TRBV12-4
CDR3: ASSFGGQGVYNEQF

J: TRBJ1-1
V: TRBV12-3/TRBV12-4
CDR3: ASSRLRGYTEAF

J: TRBJ1-1
V: TRBV29-1
CDR3: SVEDLGRRNTEAF

J: TRBJ2-7
V: TRBV3-1
CDR3: ASSQAAGHSYEQY

J: TRBJ2-7
V: TRBV10-3
CDR3: AISDPRTASSYEQY

J: TRBJ1-1
V: TRBV10-3
CDR3: ATSGQANTEAF

J: TRBJ2-3
V: TRBV4-2
CDR3: ASSPEAASRGDTQY

J: TRBJ2-2
V: TRBV29-1
CDR3: SAGTRLSAGELF

J: TRBJ2-7
V: TRBV27
CDR3: ASISYLAIPSYEQY

J: TRBJ1-1
V: TRBV20-1
CDR3: SARDAGSEDEAF

J: TRBJ2-1
V: TRBV11-2
CDR3: ASRPSTDNEQF

J: TRBJ2-7
V: TRBV7-8
CDR3: ASSLYGTVTDYEQY

J: TRBJ2-7
V: TRBV20-1
CDR3: SARPSVTGTAYEQY

J: TRBJ1-5
V: TRBV12-3/TRBV12-4
CDR3: ASSLGTGGFQPQH

J: TRBJ1-4
V: TRBV29-1
CDR3: SVDLGEKLF

J: TRBJ2-7
V: TRBV29-1
CDR3: SVVGVQLYGEQY

J: TRBJ2-1
V: TRBV6-5
CDR3: ASSKSFLRAYNEQF

J: TRBJ2-1
V: TRBV7-9
CDR3: ASSLNRGNEQF

J: TRBJ2-1
V: TRBV29-1
CDR3: SVEDISDPPSTYNEQF